This T cell receptor (beta chain) stems from a study of cytomegalovirus exposure and HLA in healthy donors. Broader study findings: An analysis that came later showed most CMV-associated TCR beta chains appearing HLA-restricted.

In the PCR, 60 Vbeta and 13 Jbeta primers were used. Sequenced by immunoSEQ multiplex PCR; TCRdb stores in-frame clones only, minus some. In the table there are roughly 150,000 clones, 77% of which are singletons. The CDR3 extends over 12 amino acids. V gave up 5 bases and J gave up 8 bases; unmatched junction bases: 4. Germline loops: CDR1 SEHNR, CDR2 FQNEAQ (reference sequence). As for this clone: Its antigen is still unknown.

The receptor was derived from a male donor in good health and CMV-seronegative. The chain joins TRBV7-9 to TRBJ1-2; 8 nucleotides match TRBD1. Sequencing was performed on PBMCs. The CDR3 DNA is TGTGCCAGCAGCATGACAGGGGAGGGCTACACCTTC. Protein product: CASSMTGEGYTF.